This TCR beta chain was found in a study of OX40 agonist ivuxolimab in advanced cancers. Overall study: Patients were infused with ivuxolimab every 2 weeks at 0.01 to 10 mg/kg. Three partial responders included one hepatocellular carcinoma patient and two cutaneous melanoma patients.

CDR3 length: 13 amino acids. In germline, CDR1 is SGHKS, CDR2 YYEKEE (reference sequence). The ends were cut back, 5 bases at V and 7 bases at J, with 12 bases in the middle. Sequenced by immunoSEQ multiplex PCR; TCRdb stores in-frame clones only, minus some. The sample gives about 40,000 clones, around nine tenths of which show up once; 0.5% to 0.6% is in the top ten. Sequenced here: CD4+ or CD8+ T cells sorted from blood, sampled in a trial of the OX40 agonist ivuxolimab. The J gene is TRBJ1-4, the V gene TRBV5-5, with D possibly matching TRBD1 (5 bases). The TCR sequence derives from an adult with an advanced solid tumor such as melanoma, head and neck, liver or kidney cancer. The CDR3 sequence is CASRGQGFEKLFF. CDR3 DNA: TGTGCCAGCAGAGGGCAGGGTTTTGAAAAACTGTTTTTT.